This TCR beta chain was recovered during a study of blood T cell repertoires in COVID-19. Enrollment of patients from Seattle took place during active infection, with longitudinal follow-up. The ends were cut back, 8 bases at V and 0 bases at J, with 13 bases in the middle. The germline V gene encodes CDR1 MNHEY and CDR2 SVGAGI. The CDR3 totals 14 residues. In the authors' workflow: Estimates of nucleated cell counts were drawn from the amplification of reference gene primers. Sequencing used immunoSEQ multiplex PCR; TCRdb keeps in-frame clones, though not all of them. Clone size and the V and J calls come from that table; the DNA yielded D and trimming. The sample lists about 130,000 clones; 70% to 80% were seen once.

V gene TRBV6-5 combines with J gene TRBJ1-2; maybe TRBD1 (5 bases). Sequences were obtained from peripheral blood. This TCR was sampled from a woman in her seventies with COVID-19, enrolled during active disease. CDR3 loop: CASGTVSSNYGYTF. As DNA, the CDR3 is TGTGCCAGCGGGACTGTCAGCTCTAACTATGGCTACACCTTC.